Following are 9 T cell receptor beta chains from one sample sequenced in a study of shared clonotypes between healthy human individuals. Clones were sequenced by immunoSEQ multiplex PCR, and TCRdb holds only the in-frame ones, with some missing. The table has roughly 680,000 clones, 55% to 75% seen once; the top ten hold less than 2%. Material for sequencing was memory CD4+ T cells sorted from blood. Specified subset: CD45RA-negative fraction. The source of these receptors is a woman aged 30 to 39 in good health.

This clone was counted only a few times. The rearrangement uses TRBV4-1 and TRBJ1-5; 8 positions match TRBD1. The V segment lost 8 bases and the J segment 7 bases; nucleotides outside the gene matches: 4. The CDR3 is made up of 12 amino acids. CDR1 is MGHRA and CDR2 is YSYEKL in the germline V gene. CDR3 loop: CASRGQGQPQHF. For the CDR3, the DNA is TGCGCCAGCCGAGGACAGGGACAGCCCCAGCATTTT.

This chain joins TRBV6-5 and TRBJ2-5, with TRBD1 matching over 7 bases. V gave up 2 bases and J gave up 4 bases; unmatched junction bases: 7. CDR3 length equals 15 residues. Germline CDR1 MNHEY, CDR2 SVGAGI. The CDR3 region is CASSYRGPRGETQYF. CDR3 nucleotides: TGTGCCAGCAGTTACAGGGGGCCCAGAGGAGAGACCCAGTACTTC.

This chain connects TRBV7-9 to TRBJ2-7; D is undetermined. Germline CDR1 reads SEHNR; CDR2 reads FQNEAQ (reference sequence). This CDR3 comprises 15 residues. Trimming removed 5 bases at V and 0 bases at J, with 14 bases between. In DNA form, the CDR3 reads TGTGCCAGCAGCCAAGATGGCAGACGCTCCTACGAGCAGTACTTC. The encoded protein is CASSQDGRRSYEQYF.

The rearrangement joins TRBV7-2 to TRBJ1-4, with a possible D match to TRBD1 (5 bases). CDR1 SGHTA and CDR2 FQGNSA come from the germline V gene. The CDR3 covers 16 residues. Trimming removed 3 bases at V and 0 bases at J, with 11 bases between. CDR3 sequence (DNA): TGTGCCAGCAGCTTTGGGGCAGGAGCAACTAATGAAAAACTGTTTTTT. It encodes CASSFGAGATNEKLFF. Full variable domain (missing parts from reference TRBV7-2 and TRBJ1-4): GAGVSQSPSNKVTEKGKDVELRCDPISGHTALYWYRQSLGQGLEFLIYFQGNSAPDKSGLPSDRFSAERTGGSVSTLTIQRTQQEDSAVYLCASSFGAGATNEKLFFGSGTQLSVL.

This clone has ten or more counts. The chain's CDR3 is CASSRSGDYNEQFF. CDR3 DNA: TGCGCCAGCAGCAGGTCTGGGGATTACAATGAGCAGTTCTTC. J is TRBJ2-1 and V is TRBV4-1; D gene unclear. V was cut by 5 bases and J by 4 bases, with 12 bases left in between. This CDR3 region has 14 residues. Germline V lookup: CDR1 MGHRA, CDR2 YSYEKL.

This chain links TRBV5-1 with TRBJ2-1; 9 bases are a match to TRBD2. Per germline, CDR1 SGHRS and CDR2 YFSETQ. The CDR3 runs 14 residues. V trimming: 4 bases; J trimming: 6 bases; junction bases outside the gene matches: 5. The CDR3 nucleotides read TGCGCCAGCAGCCTTCGGACTAGCGCCAATGAGCAGTTCTTC. This codes for CASSLRTSANEQFF.

This sequence joins TRBV18 and TRBJ2-3; the D is unclear. CDR1 and CDR2 from the germline V gene are KGHSH and LQKENI. V was cut by 0 bases and J by 9 bases, with 10 bases left in between. The CDR3 is 13 residues long. CDR3 sequence: CASSPPTPRTQYF. The CDR3 DNA reads as TGTGCCAGCTCACCACCGACGCCGCGGACGCAGTATTTT.

Regarding this clone: The sample contains more than one DNA sequence encoding this CDR3. This chain links TRBV2 with TRBJ2-3; perhaps TRBD1 as D (6 bases). Germline-derived CDR1 and CDR2 are SNHLY and FYNNEI. The germline V and J ends were trimmed by 6 bases and 0 bases, with 10 bases remaining between them. The CDR3 contains 14 residues. CDR3 sequence: CASRVGGSTDTQYF. CDR3 DNA: TGTGCCAGCAGAGTAGGGGGAAGCACAGATACGCAGTATTTT. Full variable domain (missing parts from reference TRBV2 and TRBJ2-3): EPEVTQTPSHQVTQMGQEVILRCVPISNHLYFYWYRQILGQKVEFLVSFYNNEISEKSEIFDDQFSVERPDGSNFTLKIRSTKLEDSAMYFCASRVGGSTDTQYFGPGTRLTVL.

The chain recombines TRBV19 with TRBJ1-3; a weak D match, TRBD1 (6 bases). The germline V gene has CDR1 LNHDA and CDR2 SQIVND (reference sequence). The CDR3 is 15 amino acids. Trimming left V 4 bases short and J 0 bases short, with 10 bases between. The CDR3 DNA reads as TGTGCCAGTAGTACCACAGGGAACTCTGGAAACACCATATATTTT. This codes for CASSTTGNSGNTIYF.